The clone carrying this T cell receptor (beta chain) was detected a few times. What it recognizes is unknown. This entry belongs to a study of beta chain features in type 1 diabetes. Study results and limitations: Cells with high TCR expression could be over-represented by cDNA sequencing.

Sorting gave populations that all exceeded 95% purity. Reverse transcription of all isolated RNA meant that expressed TCRB transcripts were sequenced. Profiled with immunoSEQ multiplex PCR; TCRdb holds only in-frame clones, not every one. The data contain hundreds of thousands of clones, 68% of them singletons. Germline lookup yields CDR1 SQVTM and CDR2 ANQGSEA. Trimming took 4 bases from V and 4 from J, leaving 14 bases between them. The CDR3 spans 14 residues. The rearrangement links TRBV29-1 to TRBJ1-3; perhaps TRBD1 as D (6 bases). This clonotype originated in a man aged 25-45 years in good health. The material sequenced was naive CD4+ T cells from blood. As DNA, the CDR3 is TGCAGCGTTGTGGGGGCGCGATCCGGAAACACCATATATTTT. Residues: CSVVGARSGNTIYF.